Detailed here is one T cell receptor (beta chain). The data were produced by immunoSEQ multiplex PCR, yet TCRdb's version contains in-frame clones alone and is incomplete. This sample has hundreds of thousands of clones; roughly 95% occur once, and the top ten carry about 0.057%. The record originates from a study of shared clonotypes between healthy human individuals. Study context: Each donor's CD8 memory used one plate, CD8 naive two, each CD4 subset three.

V was pared by 5 bases and J by 2 bases, with 10 bases between. The CDR3 covers 14 residues. In germline, CDR1 is MNHEY, CDR2 SVGAGI. The sequencing sample was made of naive CD4+ T cells sorted from blood. Sample subset: CD45RA+ positively selected. This sequence originates from a woman younger than 45 in good health. The chain is built from TRBV6-5 and TRBJ1-3; a weak D match, TRBD1 (5 bases). The CDR3 DNA is TGTGCCAGCAGTCCGCTGGGGGCTGGAAACACCATATATTTT. It encodes CASSPLGAGNTIYF.